This T cell receptor beta chain was captured in a study of T cell responses to AZD1222 COVID-19 vaccine. Study outcomes and limitations: As reported, nearly half of all spike-specific TCRs target variant regions that are unmutated. The study sampled repertoires only after the peak T cell response.

Regarding this clone: Its antigen remains unidentified.

The CDR3 sequence is 14 residues long. Trimming took off 5 bases at V and 2 bases at J, with 11 bases between the two ends. Germline V lookup: CDR1 SGHTA, CDR2 FQGNSA. Assay used: immunoSEQ multiplex PCR; TCRdb lists only in-frame clones, some missing. The repertoire holds roughly 260,000 clones, approximately 95% seen once, with roughly 0.51% in the top ten. The sample was peripheral blood, taken on day 0 of AZD1222 vaccination. This TCR was sampled from an adult in good health. The chain links TRBV7-2 to TRBJ2-3; D unclear. DNA of the CDR3: TGTGCCAGCAGCCCTTGGATGTCCACAGATACGCAGTATTTT. Translated: CASSPWMSTDTQYF.